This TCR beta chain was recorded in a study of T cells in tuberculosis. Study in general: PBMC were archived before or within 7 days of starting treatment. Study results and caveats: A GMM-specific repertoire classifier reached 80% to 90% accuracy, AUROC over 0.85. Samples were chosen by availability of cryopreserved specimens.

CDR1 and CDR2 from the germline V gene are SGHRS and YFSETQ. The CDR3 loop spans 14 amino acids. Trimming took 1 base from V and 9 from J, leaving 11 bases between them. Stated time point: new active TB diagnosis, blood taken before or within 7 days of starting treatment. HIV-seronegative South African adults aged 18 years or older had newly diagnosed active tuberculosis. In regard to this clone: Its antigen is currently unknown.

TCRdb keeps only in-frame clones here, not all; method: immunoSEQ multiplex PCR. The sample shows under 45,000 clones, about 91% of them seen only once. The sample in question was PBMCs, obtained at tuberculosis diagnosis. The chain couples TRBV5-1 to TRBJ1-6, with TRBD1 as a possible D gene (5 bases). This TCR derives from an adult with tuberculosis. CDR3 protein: CASSLSRVGSPLHF. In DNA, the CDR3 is TGCGCCAGCAGCTTGTCCAGGGTTGGTTCACCCCTCCACTTT.